These 23 T cell receptor beta chains were sequenced from one sample in a study of control samples from healthy donors and cancer patients. Data came from immunoSEQ multiplex PCR; TCRdb stores just in-frame clones and leaves some out. The table lists 150,000 to 200,000 clones, 91% of them singletons, with approximately 1.5% in the top ten. Sequenced: blood. The receptors were sampled from a woman under 40 in good health.

The chain has TRBV5-8 and TRBJ2-7; 9 nucleotides line up with TRBD2. CDR1 is SGHTS, CDR2 YDEGEE, per germline. This CDR3 has 15 amino acids. Trimming took 1 base from V and 3 from J; bases not matched to a gene: 5. In nucleotides, the CDR3 is TGTGCCAGCAGCTTGTTTGGGACTAGCCTCTACGAGCAGTACTTC. Its protein product is CASSLFGTSLYEQYF.

As DNA, the CDR3 is TGTGCCAGCAGCCAAGGACTAGCGGGGGCGACCTACGAGCAGTACTTC. Translating gives CASSQGLAGATYEQYF. The chain uses TRBV4-2 and TRBJ2-7; TRBD2 agrees at 12 bases. The J segment lost 2 bases and the V segment lost 1 base, leaving 3 bases of the junction unmatched. Germline V gene data show CDR1 as LGHNA and CDR2 as YNFKEQ. This CDR3 region has 16 residues.

The chain has TRBV4-3 and TRBJ2-1; D possibly uses TRBD1 or TRBD2 (5 bases each). CDR3 length equals 15 residues. Trimming removed 1 base at V and 6 bases at J, with 13 bases between. Germline V gene data show CDR1 as LGHNA and CDR2 as YSLEER. This chain's CDR3 is CASSQAGRLFNEQFF. The CDR3 region has the DNA TGCGCCAGCAGCCAAGCAGGGAGACTATTCAATGAGCAGTTCTTC.

The chain uses TRBV15 and TRBJ1-4; 7 nucleotides align to TRBD1. Germline V gene data show CDR1 as LNHNV and CDR2 as YYDKDF (reference sequence). The trim removed 0 bases at V and 5 bases at J, leaving 6 bases unmatched. The CDR3 is 16 residues long. CDR3 nucleotides: TGTGCCACCAGCAGAGATCAAGGGGGCGCGAATGAAAAACTGTTTTTT. This gives the protein CATSRDQGGANEKLFF.

The gene calls are TRBV3-1 (or the pseudogene TRBV3-2) and TRBJ2-7, with D unclear. CDR3 size: 14 residues. Germline V CDR1 and CDR2: LGHDT, YNNKEL (reference sequence). Between the trimmed V and J ends, which lost 1 base and 3 bases, there was a span of 10 bases. The CDR3 sequence is CASSQVLGNYEQYF. In DNA form, the CDR3 reads TGTGCCAGCAGCCAAGTTTTAGGGAACTACGAGCAGTACTTC.

The chain links TRBV6-5 to TRBJ2-3; TRBD1 aligns across 10 bases. The CDR3 spans 15 residues. After removal of 2 bases from V and 3 bases from J, the junction contained 2 bases not matched to a gene. Germline assignment: CDR1 MNHEY and CDR2 SVGAGI. DNA of the CDR3: TGTGCCAGCAGTTACGAGGGACAGGGGACAGATACGCAGTATTTT. Amino acid sequence: CASSYEGQGTDTQYF.

This chain links TRBV7-3 with TRBJ2-2, with D possibly matching TRBD2 (7 bases). CDR3 length: 17 residues. V lost 0 bases and J 5 bases, leaving 16 bases between the germline ends. The germline gives CDR1 SGHTA, CDR2 FQGTGA. CDR3 amino acids: CASSLTGQGRETGELFF. The CDR3 DNA reads as TGTGCCAGCAGCTTAACGGGTCAGGGGCGGGAGACCGGGGAGCTGTTTTTT.

This clone occurred once. The rearrangement uses TRBV4-2 and TRBJ2-7; 14 bases align to TRBD2. Germline loops: CDR1 LGHNA, CDR2 YNFKEQ. The CDR3 totals 19 residues. After removal of 0 bases from V and 4 bases from J, the junction contained 11 bases not matched to a gene. The CDR3 is CASSQEGDRGLAGEYEQYF. The DNA of the CDR3 is TGTGCCAGCAGCCAAGAGGGGGACAGGGGACTAGCGGGAGAGTACGAGCAGTACTTC.

The chain uses TRBV5-5 and TRBJ1-1; TRBD1 matches at 7 bases. After removal of 6 bases from V and 0 bases from J, the junction contained 5 bases not matched to a gene. This CDR3 spans 14 amino acids. In germline, CDR1 is SGHKS, CDR2 YYEKEE (reference sequence). The CDR3 sequence: CASTGTAMNTEAFF. CDR3 in DNA: TGTGCCAGCACTGGGACAGCGATGAACACTGAAGCTTTCTTT.

The V call is TRBV4-1, the J call TRBJ1-6; TRBD1 matches 7 bases. The CDR3 has 15 amino acids. Germline values: CDR1 MGHRA, CDR2 YSYEKL. The trim removed 1 base at V and 7 bases at J, leaving 4 bases unmatched. CDR3: CASSQGPGQNSPLHF. The CDR3 DNA follows: TGCGCCAGCAGCCAAGGTCCGGGACAGAATTCACCCCTCCACTTT.

The chain uses TRBV5-8 and TRBJ2-5; 10 bases align to TRBD1. The germline gives CDR1 SGHTS, CDR2 YDEGEE. V shed 4 bases, J shed 4 bases, and the junction held 1 base outside the gene matches. CDR3 length: 13 residues. CDR3 nucleotide sequence: TGTGCCAGCAGCCGGACAGGGGGAGAGACCCAGTACTTC. Protein sequence: CASSRTGGETQYF.

The gene calls are TRBV19 and TRBJ2-7; D possibly corresponds to TRBD2 (6 bases). The CDR3 sequence is 16 residues long. The V end was cut by 2 bases, the J end by 4 bases, with 18 bases between. CDR1 is LNHDA, CDR2 SQIVND, per germline (reference sequence). The CDR3 sequence is CASSISVRGGYYEQYF. The CDR3 DNA reads TGTGCCAGTAGTATATCGGTGCGGGGAGGTTATTACGAGCAGTACTTC.

This chain joins TRBV9 and TRBJ1-4; D might be TRBD1 (6 bases). V was shortened by 4 bases and J by 7 bases, with 8 bases between the two germline ends. The germline CDR1 and CDR2 sequences are SGDLS and YYNGEE. The CDR3 runs 12 residues. CDR3 residues: CASSPGVEKLFF. The CDR3 nucleotides are TGTGCCAGCAGCCCAGGGGTTGAAAAACTGTTTTTT.

The rearrangement uses TRBV5-6 and TRBJ2-5; D unclear. The CDR3 totals 16 residues. The V gene's germline CDR1 is SGHDT and CDR2 YYEEEE. V was cut by 0 bases and J by 1 base, with 13 bases left in between. The CDR3 DNA sequence: TGTGCCAGCAGCTTGGTACAACCGCTATTCCAAGAGACCCAGTACTTC. The encoded protein is CASSLVQPLFQETQYF.

The chain has TRBV27 and TRBJ2-1, with D possibly matching TRBD2 (7 bases). From germline, CDR1 is MNHEY and CDR2 SMNVEV (reference sequence). The CDR3 has 15 amino acids. V was shortened by 6 bases and J by 2 bases, with 14 bases between the two germline ends. CDR3 nucleotides: TGTGCCAGCAGGATGTGGGGGGGCCCCTACAATGAGCAGTTCTTC. It is translated as CASRMWGGPYNEQFF.

The chain uses TRBV10-3 and TRBJ2-7; D may be TRBD2 (7 bases). The CDR3 sequence is 17 residues long. The V end was cut by 2 bases, the J end by 0 bases, with 17 bases between. Per germline, CDR1 ENHRY and CDR2 SYGVKD. Written as DNA, the CDR3 is TGTGCCATCAGTGAGCCAGGGGCTAGCGGAAACTCCTACGAGCAGTACTTC. This encodes CAISEPGASGNSYEQYF.

This chain links TRBV6-6 with TRBJ2-7, with TRBD1 matching 11 bases. Germline loops: CDR1 MNHNY, CDR2 SVGAGI (reference sequence). There are 15 residues in the CDR3. The V gene end was trimmed by 5 bases and the J gene end by 0 bases; junction bases not matched to a gene: 3. In nucleotides, the CDR3 is TGTGCCAGCAGTCCGGACAGGGGGCTCTCCTACGAGCAGTACTTC. This sequence encodes CASSPDRGLSYEQYF.

The chain links TRBV5-6 to TRBJ1-1; perhaps TRBD1 as D (6 bases). Trimming stripped 2 bases from V and 1 base from J, with 12 bases between. This CDR3 region has 15 residues. Germline V gives CDR1 SGHDT, CDR2 YYEEEE. CDR3 sequence reads: CASSFQGRGNTEAFF. CDR3 DNA: TGTGCCAGCAGCTTTCAGGGGCGGGGGAACACTGAAGCTTTCTTT.

This rearrangement joins TRBV3-1 (or the pseudogene TRBV3-2) to TRBJ1-5, with 9 bases that match TRBD1. There are 16 residues in the CDR3. With 2 bases clipped from V and 1 base from J, the junction kept 3 bases outside the gene matches. Germline CDR1 reads LGHDT; CDR2 reads YNNKEL (reference sequence). The CDR3 is CASSQLDRGSNQPQHF. CDR3 bases: TGTGCCAGCAGCCAACTGGACAGGGGCAGCAATCAGCCCCAGCATTTT.

This chain uses TRBV27 with TRBJ2-5; 10 nucleotides match TRBD1. Germline V gives CDR1 MNHEY, CDR2 SMNVEV (reference sequence). CDR3 size: 16 residues. Unmatched junction bases numbered 10, after V lost 5 bases and J lost 4 bases. The CDR3 is CASSPPGQGRRETQYF. CDR3 sequence (DNA): TGTGCCAGCAGTCCGCCGGGACAGGGGAGGCGAGAGACCCAGTACTTC.

The V gene is TRBV11-2, the J gene TRBJ2-5; D is perhaps TRBD2 (6 bases). V lost 1 base to trimming and J lost 4 bases, with 10 bases between them. Germline CDR1 SGHAT, CDR2 FQNNGV. The CDR3 spans 14 residues. Written as DNA, the CDR3 is TGTGCCAGCAGCTTAGCCGGGACTTCAGAGACCCAGTACTTC. Its translation is CASSLAGTSETQYF.

This chain joins TRBV5-1 and TRBJ2-1, with 9 nucleotides matching TRBD2. CDR1 SGHRS and CDR2 YFSETQ come from the germline V gene. The CDR3 consists of 15 residues. V lost 4 bases to trimming and J lost 2 bases; unmatched junction nucleotides: 4. DNA for the CDR3: TGCGCCAGCAGCCGCAGCGGGGGGCCCTACAATGAGCAGTTCTTC. This encodes CASSRSGGPYNEQFF.

This chain links TRBV7-6 with TRBJ1-4; 7 bases agree with TRBD1. The CDR3 sequence is 16 residues long. The V gene end was trimmed by 4 bases and the J gene end by 4 bases; junction bases not matched to a gene: 9. Per the germline V gene, CDR1 is SGHVS and CDR2 is FNYEAQ. The DNA of the CDR3 is TGTGCCAGCAGCTCCCCACTCCGGGACAGTAATGAAAAACTGTTTTTT. This sequence encodes CASSSPLRDSNEKLFF.